A selection of T cell receptor beta chains follows, all from one sample in a study of blood T cell repertoires in COVID-19. Clones were read by immunoSEQ multiplex PCR, and TCRdb kept only the in-frame ones, dropping some. The data show over 200,000 clones, about 86% seen once. Input material: peripheral blood. The receptors shown here come from a woman in her thirties who had recovered from COVID-19. Each CDR3 is given with its conserved first and last residue. The D gene is left open where the match is weak. Clone size, where shown, is once, few, many, or a class for clones that have expanded.

size: few; V: TRBV19; J: TRBJ1-1; D: NA; CDR3: CANYMNTEAFF; DNA: TGTGCCAACTACATGAACACTGAAGCTTTCTTT
size: once; V: TRBV9; J: TRBJ2-1; D: NA; CDR3: CASSQGLNEQFF; DNA: TGTGCCAGCAGCCAGGGACTGAATGAGCAGTTCTTC
size: NA; V: TRBV7-2; J: TRBJ2-1; D: NA; CDR3: CASSSIPLGLEQFF; DNA: TGTGCCAGCAGCAGCATCCCCCTAGGCCTTGAGCAGTTCTTC
size: NA; V: TRBV18; J: TRBJ2-6; D: NA; CDR3: CASSPMTGTGRSSGANVLTF; DNA: TGTGCCAGCTCACCTATGACAGGGACGGGGAGGTCCTCTGGGGCCAACGTCCTGACTTTC
size: NA; V: TRBV29-1; J: TRBJ1-1; D: NA; CDR3: CSVAAKMGATEAFF; DNA: TGCAGCGTTGCCGCCAAAATGGGGGCGACTGAAGCTTTCTTT
size: once; V: TRBV11-2; J: TRBJ2-7; D: NA; CDR3: CASRDSNSYEQYF; DNA: TGTGCCAGCCGGGATAGTAACTCCTACGAGCAGTACTTC
size: once; V: TRBV5-1; J: TRBJ1-6; D: TRBD1; CDR3: CASSLTGGENSPLHF; DNA: TGCGCCAGCAGCTTGACAGGGGGCGAGAATTCACCCCTCCACTTT
size: NA; V: TRBV5-1; J: TRBJ2-7; D: TRBD1; CDR3: CASSPRTGELYEQYF; DNA: TGCGCCAGCAGCCCGAGGACAGGGGAATTATACGAGCAGTACTTC
size: once; V: TRBV1; J: TRBJ1-5; D: NA; CDR3: CTSSRVAQGGHNQPQHF; DNA: TGCACCAGCAGCCGCGTAGCCCAGGGAGGACACAATCAGCCCCAGCATTTT
size: few; V: TRBV5-1; J: TRBJ2-5; D: TRBD1; CDR3: CASSRQGEGETQYF; DNA: TGCGCCAGCAGCCGACAGGGGGAGGGAGAGACCCAGTACTTC
size: NA; V: TRBV9; J: TRBJ2-3; D: TRBD2; CDR3: CASSVGGAGILSDTQYF; DNA: TGTGCCAGCAGCGTAGGGGGAGCGGGGATCCTTTCAGATACGCAGTATTTT
size: NA; V: TRBV3-1/TRBV3-2; J: TRBJ1-1; D: NA; CDR3: CASLGGNTEAFF; DNA: TGTGCCAGCCTCGGAGGGAACACTGAAGCTTTCTTT
size: NA; V: TRBV5-1; J: TRBJ2-3; D: NA; CDR3: CASSSSGNTRTDTQYF; DNA: TGCGCCAGCAGCTCGTCGGGGAACACTCGCACAGATACGCAGTATTTT
size: NA; V: TRBV18; J: TRBJ2-5; D: NA; CDR3: CASSPPARETQYF; DNA: TGTGCCAGCTCACCACCGGCCCGAGAGACCCAGTACTTC
size: NA; V: TRBV9; J: TRBJ1-1; D: NA; CDR3: CASSVGGSGKGNTEAFF; DNA: TGTGCCAGCAGCGTAGGAGGGTCAGGCAAAGGGAACACTGAAGCTTTCTTT
size: NA; V: TRBV7-2; J: TRBJ2-1; D: NA; CDR3: CASSLDRGSNEQFF; DNA: TGTGCCAGCAGCTTAGATCGGGGATCGAATGAGCAGTTCTTC
size: NA; V: TRBV28; J: TRBJ1-1; D: NA; CDR3: CASSSPLLMAFF; DNA: TGTGCCAGCAGTTCCCCCCTCCTTATGGCTTTCTTT
size: NA; V: TRBV12-5; J: TRBJ2-5; D: TRBD2; CDR3: CASGFPLLAVQETQYF; DNA: TGTGCTAGTGGTTTCCCCCTACTAGCGGTCCAAGAGACCCAGTACTTC
size: NA; V: TRBV5-6; J: TRBJ2-7; D: TRBD1; CDR3: CASSLTGMLYEQYF; DNA: TGTGCCAGCAGCCTGACAGGGATGTTGTACGAGCAGTACTTC
size: NA; V: TRBV10-3; J: TRBJ2-2; D: TRBD2; CDR3: CAIRRGTSGTEGTGELFF; DNA: TGTGCCATCAGGAGGGGGACTAGCGGGACTGAGGGCACCGGGGAGCTGTTTTTT
size: NA; V: TRBV1; J: TRBJ2-5; D: NA; CDR3: CTSSQDPAGGGETQYF; DNA: TGCACCAGCAGCCAAGACCCAGCGGGGGGAGGAGAGACCCAGTACTTC
size: NA; V: TRBV29-1; J: TRBJ2-1; D: NA; CDR3: CSFRGNEQFF; DNA: TGCAGCTTCAGGGGAAATGAGCAGTTCTTC
size: NA; V: TRBV6-5; J: TRBJ1-4; D: TRBD1; CDR3: CASRRTGLNEKLFF; DNA: TGTGCCAGCAGGAGGACAGGTCTGAATGAAAAACTGTTTTTT
size: NA; V: TRBV30; J: TRBJ1-6; D: NA; CDR3: CAWNRPYDLRASPLHF; DNA: TGTGCCTGGAACCGTCCCTACGATTTGAGGGCTTCACCCCTCCACTTT
size: NA; V: TRBV7-8; J: TRBJ2-1; D: TRBD2; CDR3: CASSLGLAGGDNEQFF; DNA: TGTGCCAGCAGCTTGGGACTAGCGGGGGGCGACAATGAGCAGTTCTTC
size: NA; V: TRBV9; J: TRBJ2-2; D: NA; CDR3: CASSLQALASGELFF; DNA: TGTGCCAGCAGCCTCCAGGCCCTAGCTTCGGGGGAGCTGTTTTTT
size: NA; V: TRBV19; J: TRBJ1-4; D: TRBD1; CDR3: CASSIETGGEKLFF; DNA: TGTGCCAGTAGTATCGAGACAGGGGGAGAAAAACTGTTTTTT
size: NA; V: TRBV11-2; J: TRBJ2-4; D: TRBD1; CDR3: CASSRDRVVIQYF; DNA: TGTGCCAGCAGTCGAGACAGGGTTGTCATTCAGTACTTC
size: NA; V: TRBV11-3; J: TRBJ2-5; D: TRBD2; CDR3: CASSQGSGGARETQYF; DNA: TGTGCCAGCAGCCAGGGTAGCGGGGGGGCCCGAGAGACCCAGTACTTC
size: once; V: TRBV4-1; J: TRBJ2-4; D: TRBD2; CDR3: CASSPSGGADIQYF; DNA: TGCGCCAGCAGCCCGAGCGGGGGGGCAGACATTCAGTACTTC
size: NA; V: TRBV4-2; J: TRBJ1-4; D: NA; CDR3: CASSQDVGQKLFF; DNA: TGTGCCAGCAGCCAAGACGTTGGACAGAAACTGTTTTTT
size: NA; V: TRBV2; J: TRBJ2-5; D: NA; CDR3: CASSPPGDKETQYF; DNA: TGTGCCAGCAGTCCCCCCGGGGACAAAGAGACCCAGTACTTC
size: NA; V: TRBV6-2/TRBV6-3; J: TRBJ1-1; D: NA; CDR3: CASSYDLGGAAAFF; DNA: TGTGCCAGCAGTTACGACCTGGGAGGGGCGGCGGCTTTCTTT
size: NA; V: TRBV6-5; J: TRBJ1-2; D: NA; CDR3: CASSYQPTGNYGYTF; DNA: TGTGCCAGCAGTTATCAACCAACAGGGAACTATGGCTACACCTTC
size: few; V: TRBV7-6; J: TRBJ2-1; D: TRBD1; CDR3: CASSLGTGQYNEQFF; DNA: TGTGCCAGCAGCTTAGGGACAGGGCAGTACAATGAGCAGTTCTTC
size: NA; V: TRBV7-9; J: TRBJ2-1; D: TRBD2; CDR3: CASSRSLGGGEQFF; DNA: TGTGCCAGCAGCCGATCCCTCGGGGGGGGAGAGCAGTTCTTC
size: NA; V: TRBV12-2; J: TRBJ2-7; D: NA; CDR3: CASRTRRTSGPREQYF; DNA: TGTGCAAGTCGCACAAGAAGGACTAGCGGGCCGAGGGAGCAGTACTTC
size: NA; V: TRBV9; J: TRBJ1-3; D: TRBD1; CDR3: CASSVAGGGNTIYF; DNA: TGTGCCAGCAGCGTAGCAGGGGGTGGAAACACCATATATTTT
size: few; V: TRBV2; J: TRBJ1-1; D: TRBD1; CDR3: CASSGDRDRRLRDTEAFF; DNA: TGTGCCAGCAGCGGGGACCGGGACAGGAGACTAAGGGACACTGAAGCTTTCTTT
size: NA; V: TRBV6-5; J: TRBJ2-2; D: NA; CDR3: CASSSSDWNTGELFF; DNA: TGTGCCAGCAGTTCTTCCGACTGGAACACCGGGGAGCTGTTTTTT
size: NA; V: TRBV6-5; J: TRBJ1-2; D: NA; CDR3: CASSPPGLFYGYTF; DNA: TGTGCCAGCAGCCCCCCGGGGTTGTTTTATGGCTACACCTTC
size: NA; V: TRBV19; J: TRBJ1-1; D: NA; CDR3: CASSRGEAFF; DNA: TGTGCCAGTAGCCGGGGTGAAGCTTTCTTT
size: few; V: TRBV6-5; J: TRBJ1-1; D: TRBD1; CDR3: CASSYSRGQGTEAFF; DNA: TGTGCCAGCAGTTACTCAAGGGGGCAGGGCACTGAAGCTTTCTTT
size: NA; V: TRBV19; J: TRBJ2-2; D: NA; CDR3: CASSIDQGFNTGELFF; DNA: TGTGCCAGTAGTATAGATCAGGGCTTTAACACCGGGGAGCTGTTTTTT
size: NA; V: TRBV10-2; J: TRBJ1-3; D: TRBD1; CDR3: CASSTGAGNTIYF; DNA: TGCGCCAGCAGTACAGGGGCGGGAAACACCATATATTTT
size: once; V: TRBV9; J: TRBJ2-3; D: NA; CDR3: CASRGEVSTDTQYF; DNA: TGTGCCAGCAGGGGGGAGGTTAGCACAGATACGCAGTATTTT
size: once; V: TRBV7-6; J: TRBJ2-5; D: NA; CDR3: CASSLSAGYQETQYF; DNA: TGTGCCAGCAGCTTAAGCGCGGGGTACCAAGAGACCCAGTACTTC
size: NA; V: TRBV6-2/TRBV6-3; J: TRBJ2-3; D: TRBD1; CDR3: CASSYSTGGSTDTQYF; DNA: TGTGCCAGCAGTTACTCGACAGGGGGCAGCACAGATACGCAGTATTTT
size: NA; V: TRBV5-6; J: TRBJ2-3; D: TRBD2; CDR3: CASSPTSGGKGDTQYF; DNA: TGTGCCAGCAGCCCGACTAGCGGGGGTAAGGGGGATACGCAGTATTTT
size: few; V: TRBV7-2; J: TRBJ2-1; D: NA; CDR3: CASSLSLGGGHNEQFF; DNA: TGTGCCAGCAGCTTATCTCTGGGTGGCGGCCACAATGAGCAGTTCTTC
size: NA; V: TRBV5-1; J: TRBJ2-7; D: TRBD2; CDR3: CASSLGLYPSGGTYEQYF; DNA: TGCGCCAGCAGCTTGGGCCTTTACCCGAGCGGGGGGACCTACGAGCAGTACTTC
size: NA; V: TRBV11-3; J: TRBJ2-5; D: TRBD2; CDR3: CASSSGGAQETQYF; DNA: TGTGCCAGCAGCTCCGGGGGGGCGCAAGAGACCCAGTACTTC
size: NA; V: TRBV24-1; J: TRBJ2-7; D: TRBD1; CDR3: CATSDLDRGLRYEQYF; DNA: TGTGCCACCAGTGACCTGGACAGGGGGCTTCGCTACGAGCAGTACTTC
size: NA; V: TRBV9; J: TRBJ2-7; D: NA; CDR3: CASSVRGLTRQYF; DNA: TGTGCCAGCAGCGTACGAGGGCTAACTCGCCAGTACTTC
size: NA; V: TRBV3-1/TRBV3-2; J: TRBJ1-1; D: NA; CDR3: CASSQNRDTEAFF; DNA: TGTGCCAGCAGCCAGAACCGGGACACTGAAGCTTTCTTT
size: NA; V: TRBV10-3; J: TRBJ1-2; D: NA; CDR3: CAISESLAGPYGYTF; DNA: TGTGCCATCAGTGAGTCACTTGCAGGGCCCTATGGCTACACCTTC